Listed below are T cell receptor beta chains from one sample, sequenced in a study of shared clonotypes between healthy human individuals. Profiled with immunoSEQ multiplex PCR; TCRdb holds only in-frame clones, not every one. The sample yields about half a million clones, 79% seen once. Sequencing was done on a sample of PBMCs. These receptors all stem from a woman aged 40 to 50 in good health. Some clones in this sample may be carry-over from other donors' samples. The CDR3 runs from the conserved cysteine through the conserved F or W. The order of the fields is V gene, D gene, J gene, clone size, CDR3 protein, CDR3 DNA. The D gene is left open where the match is weak. Some rows have no size entry. The others give once, few or many, or a class for an expanded clone.

>TRBV11-2|TRBD2|TRBJ2-1|few
CASSLAGSGRNEQFF
TGTGCCAGCAGCTTAGCAGGTAGCGGGAGAAATGAGCAGTTCTTC
>TRBV7-2|.|TRBJ2-5|.
CASSPPGRAETQYF
TGTGCCAGCAGCCCCCCAGGCAGGGCGGAGACCCAGTACTTC
>TRBV7-9|TRBD2|TRBJ2-5|once
CASSLARLAGEETQYF
TGTGCCAGCAGCTTAGCTCGGCTAGCGGGAGAGGAGACCCAGTACTTC
>TRBV18|.|TRBJ2-1|.
CASSPPGPSGRQFF
TGTGCCAGCTCACCCCCTGGACCGTCCGGTAGGCAGTTCTTC
>TRBV11-2|.|TRBJ1-1|few
CASSLGGFTEAFF
TGTGCCAGCAGCTTGGGGGGATTCACTGAAGCTTTCTTT
>TRBV30|.|TRBJ1-6|.
CAWSPGRINSPLHF
TGTGCCTGGAGTCCGGGACGGATTAATTCACCCCTCCACTTT
>TRBV7-7|.|TRBJ2-1|.
CASSRERGPYNEQFF
TGTGCTAGCAGCAGGGAGAGGGGACCCTACAATGAGCAGTTCTTC
>TRBV11-3|TRBD2|TRBJ2-6|.
CASSPGTSGKLSGANVLTF
TGTGCCAGCAGCCCGGGGACTAGCGGGAAACTCTCTGGGGCCAACGTCCTGACTTTC
>TRBV7-2|TRBD1|TRBJ2-7|.
CASSPSTGPYEQYF
TGTGCCAGCAGCCCCTCGACAGGGCCCTACGAGCAGTACTTC
>TRBV7-2|TRBD1|TRBJ2-2|.
CATQGQSNTGELFF
TGTGCCACCCAGGGACAGTCGAACACCGGGGAGCTGTTTTTT
>TRBV7-2|.|TRBJ2-1|.
CASSLVDEQFF
TGTGCCAGCAGCTTAGTCGATGAGCAGTTCTTC
>TRBV9|.|TRBJ2-1|.
CASSVIGGLYNEQFF
TGTGCCAGCAGCGTAATCGGGGGTTTGTACAATGAGCAGTTCTTC
>TRBV28|TRBD2|TRBJ2-1|.
CASSLAGASGIGEEQFF
TGTGCCAGCAGTTTAGCGGGGGCTAGCGGGATAGGGGAGGAGCAGTTCTTC
>TRBV30|.|TRBJ1-1|.
CAWSDYEQGVAFF
TGTGCCTGGAGTGACTATGAACAGGGTGTAGCTTTCTTT
>TRBV9|TRBD1|TRBJ1-1|.
CASSATQGQLNTEAFF
TGTGCCAGCAGCGCAACCCAGGGACAGCTGAACACTGAAGCTTTCTTT
>TRBV5-4|.|TRBJ2-3|.
CASSLTLAQDTQYF
TGTGCCAGCAGCTTGACGCTAGCACAAGATACGCAGTATTTT
>TRBV2|.|TRBJ1-5|.
CASIGDSNQPQHF
TGTGCCAGCATCGGGGATAGCAATCAGCCCCAGCATTTT
>TRBV2|.|TRBJ2-3|few
CASSDTLGPFYSTDTQYF
TGTGCCAGCAGTGATACGCTAGGGCCCTTTTATTCAACAGATACGCAGTATTTT
>TRBV7-6|.|TRBJ2-5|.
CASSRGFQETQYF
TGTGCCAGCAGTCGAGGATTTCAAGAGACCCAGTACTTC
>TRBV18|.|TRBJ2-7|.
CASSPLGYEQYF
TGTGCCAGCTCACCCCTTGGCTACGAGCAGTACTTC
>TRBV2|.|TRBJ2-7|.
CASSRDYPTYEQYF
TGTGCCAGCAGTAGAGACTATCCAACCTACGAGCAGTACTTC
>TRBV9|.|TRBJ1-5|few
CASSGQGEHQPQHF
TGTGCCAGCAGCGGACAAGGGGAGCATCAGCCCCAGCATTTT
>TRBV19|.|TRBJ1-5|few
CASSTPPTGNQPQHF
TGTGCCAGTAGTACCCCGCCTACCGGCAATCAGCCCCAGCATTTT
>TRBV28|.|TRBJ2-7|.
CASSPPSYEQYF
TGTGCCAGCAGTCCCCCCAGTTACGAGCAGTACTTC
>TRBV5-6|.|TRBJ2-7|.
CASSSLDRDGGEQYF
TGTGCCAGCAGCTCGCTCGACAGAGACGGCGGGGAGCAGTACTTC